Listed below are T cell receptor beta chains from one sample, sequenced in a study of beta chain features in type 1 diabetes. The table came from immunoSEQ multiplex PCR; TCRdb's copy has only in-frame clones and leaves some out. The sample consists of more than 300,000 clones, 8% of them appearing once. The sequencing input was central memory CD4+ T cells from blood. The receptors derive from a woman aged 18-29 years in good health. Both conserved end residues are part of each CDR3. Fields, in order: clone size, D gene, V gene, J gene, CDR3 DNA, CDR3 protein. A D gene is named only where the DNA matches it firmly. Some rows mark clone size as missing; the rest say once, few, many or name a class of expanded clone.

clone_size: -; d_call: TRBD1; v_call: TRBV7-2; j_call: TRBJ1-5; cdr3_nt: TGTGCCAGCAGCTTAGCAGGGGGCGGCAATCAGCCCCAGCATTTT; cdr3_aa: CASSLAGGGNQPQHF
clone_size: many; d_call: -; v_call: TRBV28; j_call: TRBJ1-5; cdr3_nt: TGTGCCAGCAGATCGCCCGGGAGGCCCCAGCATTTT; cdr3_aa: CASRSPGRPQHF
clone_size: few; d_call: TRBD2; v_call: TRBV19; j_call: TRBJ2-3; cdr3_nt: TGTGCCAGTAGTACGGGACTAGCTAGCGCAGATACGCAGTATTTT; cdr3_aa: CASSTGLASADTQYF
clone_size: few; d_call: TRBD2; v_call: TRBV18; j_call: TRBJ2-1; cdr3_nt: TGTGCCAGCTCACCACGGGAGGGCCACGATGAGCAGTTCTTC; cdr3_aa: CASSPREGHDEQFF
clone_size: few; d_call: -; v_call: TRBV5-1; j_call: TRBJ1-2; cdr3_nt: TGCGCCAGCAGCCAACAGGCTAACTATGGCTACACCTTC; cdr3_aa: CASSQQANYGYTF
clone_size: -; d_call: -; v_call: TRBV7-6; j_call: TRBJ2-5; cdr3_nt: TGTGCCAGCAGCTGGGGGTACCAAGAGACCCAGTACTTC; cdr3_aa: CASSWGYQETQYF
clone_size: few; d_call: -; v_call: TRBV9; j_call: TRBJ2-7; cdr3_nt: TGTGCCAGCAGCGTAGATCAGGGGCCCTACGAGCAGTACTTC; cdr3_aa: CASSVDQGPYEQYF
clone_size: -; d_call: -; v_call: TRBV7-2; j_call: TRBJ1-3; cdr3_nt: TGTGCCAGCAGCACCAGTCCCACCATATATTTT; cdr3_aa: CASSTSPTIYF
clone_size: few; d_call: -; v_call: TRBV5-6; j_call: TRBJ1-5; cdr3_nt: TGTGCCAGCAGCTCCCAGGGAAATAGCAATCAGCCCCAGCATTTT; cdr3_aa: CASSSQGNSNQPQHF
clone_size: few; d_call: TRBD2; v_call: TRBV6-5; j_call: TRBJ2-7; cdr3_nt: TGTGCCAGCCAGCGGGAGTACGGGGTCGAGCAGTACTTC; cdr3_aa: CASQREYGVEQYF
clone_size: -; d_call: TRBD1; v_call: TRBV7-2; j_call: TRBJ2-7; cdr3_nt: TGTGCCAGCAGTTTGGGACAGGGGGGGCGCGAGCAGTACTTC; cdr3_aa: CASSLGQGGREQYF
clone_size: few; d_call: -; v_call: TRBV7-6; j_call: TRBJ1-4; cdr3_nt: TGTGCCAGCAGTAAAGGGGGGAATGAAAAACTGTTTTTT; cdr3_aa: CASSKGGNEKLFF
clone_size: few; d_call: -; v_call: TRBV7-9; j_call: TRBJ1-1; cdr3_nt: TGTGCCAGCAGCTTAAGCAGGGACACTGAAGCTTTCTTT; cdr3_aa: CASSLSRDTEAFF
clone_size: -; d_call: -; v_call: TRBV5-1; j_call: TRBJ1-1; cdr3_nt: TGCGCCAGCAGCTTGTGGGGGCCCACTGAAGCTTTCTTT; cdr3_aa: CASSLWGPTEAFF
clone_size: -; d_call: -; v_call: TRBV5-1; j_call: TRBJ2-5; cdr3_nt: TGCGCCAGCAGCTTGCTCGGCGGCCAAGAGACCCAGTACTTC; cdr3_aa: CASSLLGGQETQYF
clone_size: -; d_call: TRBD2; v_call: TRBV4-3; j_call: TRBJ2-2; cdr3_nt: TGCGCCAGCAGCCAAGGGGTACTAGCGGGAGACACCGGGGAGCTGTTTTTT; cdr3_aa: CASSQGVLAGDTGELFF
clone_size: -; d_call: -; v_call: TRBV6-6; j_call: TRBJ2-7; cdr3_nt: TGTGCCAGCAGCGAGCAGTACTTC; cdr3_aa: CASSEQYF